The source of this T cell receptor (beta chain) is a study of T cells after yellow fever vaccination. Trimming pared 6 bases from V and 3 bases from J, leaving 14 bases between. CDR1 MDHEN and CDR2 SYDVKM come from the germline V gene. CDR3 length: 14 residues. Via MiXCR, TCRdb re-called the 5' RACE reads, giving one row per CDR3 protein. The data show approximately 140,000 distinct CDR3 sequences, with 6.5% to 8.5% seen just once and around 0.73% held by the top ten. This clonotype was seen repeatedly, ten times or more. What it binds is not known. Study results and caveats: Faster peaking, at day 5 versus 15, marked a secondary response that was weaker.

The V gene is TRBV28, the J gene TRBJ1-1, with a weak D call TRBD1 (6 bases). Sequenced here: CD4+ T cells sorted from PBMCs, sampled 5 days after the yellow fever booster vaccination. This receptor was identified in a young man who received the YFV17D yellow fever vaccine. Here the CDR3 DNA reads TGTGCCAGCAGCATACAGGGTTTTCACACTGAAGCTTTCTTT. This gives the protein CASSIQGFHTEAFF.